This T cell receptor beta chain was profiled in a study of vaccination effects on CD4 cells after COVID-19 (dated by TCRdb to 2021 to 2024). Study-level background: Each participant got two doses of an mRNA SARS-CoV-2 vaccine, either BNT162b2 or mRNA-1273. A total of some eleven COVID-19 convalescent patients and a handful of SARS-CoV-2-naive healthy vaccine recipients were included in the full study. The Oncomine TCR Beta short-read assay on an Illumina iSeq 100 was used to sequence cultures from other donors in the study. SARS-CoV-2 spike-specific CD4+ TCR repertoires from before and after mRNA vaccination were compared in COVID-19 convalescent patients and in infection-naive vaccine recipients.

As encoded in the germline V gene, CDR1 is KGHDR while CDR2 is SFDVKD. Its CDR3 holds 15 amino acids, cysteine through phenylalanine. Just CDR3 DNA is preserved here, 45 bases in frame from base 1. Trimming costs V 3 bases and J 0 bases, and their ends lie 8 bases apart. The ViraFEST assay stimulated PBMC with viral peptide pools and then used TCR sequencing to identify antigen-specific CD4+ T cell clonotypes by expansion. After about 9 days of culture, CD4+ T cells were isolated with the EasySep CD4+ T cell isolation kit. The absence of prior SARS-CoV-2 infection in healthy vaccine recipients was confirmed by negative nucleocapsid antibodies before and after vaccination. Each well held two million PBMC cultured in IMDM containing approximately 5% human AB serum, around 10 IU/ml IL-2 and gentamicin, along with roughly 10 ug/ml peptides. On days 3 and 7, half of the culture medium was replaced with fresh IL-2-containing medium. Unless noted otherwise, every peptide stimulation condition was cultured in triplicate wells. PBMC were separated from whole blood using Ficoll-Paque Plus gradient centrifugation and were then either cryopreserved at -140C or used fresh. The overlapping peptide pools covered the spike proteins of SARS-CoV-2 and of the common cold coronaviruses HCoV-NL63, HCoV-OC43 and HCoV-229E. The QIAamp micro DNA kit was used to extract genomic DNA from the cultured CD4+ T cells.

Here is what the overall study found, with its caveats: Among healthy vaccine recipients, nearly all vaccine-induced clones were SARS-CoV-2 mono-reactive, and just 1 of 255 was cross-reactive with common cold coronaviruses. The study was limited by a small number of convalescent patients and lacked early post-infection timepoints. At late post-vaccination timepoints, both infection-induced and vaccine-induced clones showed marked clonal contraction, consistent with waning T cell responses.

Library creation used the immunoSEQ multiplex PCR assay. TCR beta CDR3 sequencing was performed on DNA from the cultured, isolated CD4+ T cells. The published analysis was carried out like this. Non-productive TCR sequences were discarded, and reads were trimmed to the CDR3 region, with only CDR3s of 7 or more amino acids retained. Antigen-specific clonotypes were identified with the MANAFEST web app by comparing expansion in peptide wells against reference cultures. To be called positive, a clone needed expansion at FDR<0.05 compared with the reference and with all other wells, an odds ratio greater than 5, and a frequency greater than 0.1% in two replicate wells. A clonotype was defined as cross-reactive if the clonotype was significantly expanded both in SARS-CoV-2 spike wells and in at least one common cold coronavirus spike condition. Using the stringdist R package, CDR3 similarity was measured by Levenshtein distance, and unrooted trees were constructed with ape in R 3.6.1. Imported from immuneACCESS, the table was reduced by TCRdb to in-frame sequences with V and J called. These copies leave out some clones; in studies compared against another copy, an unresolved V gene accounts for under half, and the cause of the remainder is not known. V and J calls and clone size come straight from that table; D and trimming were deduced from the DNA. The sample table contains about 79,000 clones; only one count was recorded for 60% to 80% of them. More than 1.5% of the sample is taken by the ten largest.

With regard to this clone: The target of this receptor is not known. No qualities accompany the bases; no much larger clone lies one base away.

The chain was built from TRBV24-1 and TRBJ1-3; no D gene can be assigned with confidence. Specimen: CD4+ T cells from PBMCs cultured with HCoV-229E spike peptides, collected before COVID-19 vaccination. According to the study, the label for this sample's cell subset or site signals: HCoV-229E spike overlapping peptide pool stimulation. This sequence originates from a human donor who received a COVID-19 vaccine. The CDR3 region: CATSDGVNSGNTIYF. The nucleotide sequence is TGTGCCACCAGTGATGGGGTCAACTCTGGAAACACCATATATTTT.